Below, one T cell receptor (beta chain) is given with its context. Germline CDR1 is LNHDA and CDR2 is SQIVND (reference sequence). Germline trimming cut 5 bases from V and 1 base from J; bases unmatched to any gene: 7. This CDR3 comprises 15 residues. This sample is drawn from a study of technical replicates of blood from a few donors. Assay used: immunoSEQ multiplex PCR; TCRdb lists only in-frame clones, some missing. The sample consists of under 95,000 clones, roughly 98% of them appearing once. The receptor's source is a human donor in good health. The sequenced material came from T cells isolated from PBMCs. This sequence joins TRBV19 and TRBJ1-2; 7 nucleotides agree with TRBD1. The CDR3, as DNA: TGTGCCAGTAGTTCCCACAGGGGAGATAACTATGGCTACACCTTC. This codes for CASSSHRGDNYGYTF.